This T cell receptor (beta chain) was identified during a study of T cell responses to AZD1222 COVID-19 vaccine. Study findings and constraints: Donors, mostly white British, included more females; clonal diversity was possibly underestimated. After the peak T cell response, and only then, were repertoires sampled.

Turning to this clone: Its antigen is as yet unknown.

Repertoires were generated with immunoSEQ multiplex PCR, while TCRdb's copy carries only in-frame clones and drops some. The sample carries 65,000 to 95,000 clones, 92% recorded once. Germline V gene data show CDR1 as SGHKS and CDR2 as YYEKEE (reference sequence). The CDR3 loop spans 16 amino acids. Trimming took off 6 bases at V and 1 base at J, with 17 bases between the two ends. The sequence was obtained from an adult in good health. This sample comprised peripheral blood, obtained on day 0 of MenACWY control vaccination. This chain joins TRBV5-5 and TRBJ1-5; D perhaps matches TRBD1 (6 bases). The DNA of the CDR3 is TGTGCCAGCAACCCGGGGACAAGCGTCAGCAATCAGCCCCAGCATTTT. It specifies CASNPGTSVSNQPQHF.